This entry lists 24 T cell receptor beta chains sequenced from one sample in a study of T-cell memory formation after mild COVID-19. TCRdb passed the 5' RACE reads through MiXCR, listing each CDR3 protein once. The repertoire includes around 450,000 distinct CDR3 sequences, 20% to 25% of them detected once, and roughly 9.7% sits in the top ten. Sequencing was carried out using PBMCs or a T cell subset sorted from them (not recorded which). The receptors come from an adult woman who had mild COVID-19 (a few samples of this study predate the infection). Cell type and time point are not known.

The chain couples TRBV12-3 or TRBV12-4 to TRBJ1-1; 9 positions agree with TRBD1. The CDR3 has 14 amino acids. V lost 7 bases, J lost 4 bases, and 7 bases stayed unmatched. Written as DNA, the CDR3 is TGTGCCAGCACTAGGACAGGGGATTTCACTGAAGCTTTCTTT. This codes for CASTRTGDFTEAFF.

This clonotype has only a few counts. The V gene is TRBV7-2, the J gene TRBJ2-3, with 11 bases matching TRBD1. CDR3 length equals 15 residues. The germline V gene has CDR1 SGHTA and CDR2 FQGNSA. V shed 5 bases, J shed 6 bases, and the junction held 7 bases outside the gene matches. CDR3 DNA: TGTGCCAGCAGCCCTAGGGACAGGGGGTATGATACGCAGTATTTT. Translating it yields CASSPRDRGYDTQYF.

V gene TRBV4-3 combines with J gene TRBJ1-2; D not resolved. Germline lookup yields CDR1 LGHNA and CDR2 YSLEER. The CDR3 spans 17 residues. The V end lost 1 base, the J end lost 8 bases, and 23 bases lay between the germline ends. CDR3 residues: CASSQVPSQRQIRGYTF. The CDR3 DNA reads TGCGCCAGCAGCCAAGTCCCCTCCCAGAGGCAGATACGGGGCTACACCTTC.

The J gene is TRBJ2-3, the V gene TRBV27; 9 bases agree with TRBD2. Germline assignment: CDR1 MNHEY and CDR2 SMNVEV (reference sequence). This CDR3 has 16 amino acids. V lost 5 bases, J lost 0 bases, and 6 bases stayed unmatched. In DNA, the CDR3 is TGTGCCAGCAGTCCAGGGGCGGGAGGGAGCACAGATACGCAGTATTTT. The encoded protein is CASSPGAGGSTDTQYF.

J is TRBJ2-3 and V is TRBV7-8; D not resolved. The germline V gene has CDR1 SGHVS and CDR2 FQNEAQ. The CDR3 totals 16 residues. Trimming cost V 2 bases and J 6 bases, with 18 bases left between them. The CDR3 coding sequence is TGTGCCAGCAGCTTAACGGACGAACGATCCGTGGATACGCAGTATTTT. Translating gives CASSLTDERSVDTQYF.

The chain employs TRBV5-1 and TRBJ2-2; perhaps D is TRBD1 or TRBD2 (6 bases each). This CDR3 is 16 amino acids long. CDR1 is SGHRS and CDR2 is YFSETQ in the germline V gene. Trimming took 2 bases from V and 0 from J, leaving 11 bases between them. The CDR3 DNA reads TGCGCCAGCAGCTTAGGGGGGATCACGAACACCGGGGAGCTGTTTTTT. Its protein is CASSLGGITNTGELFF.

This clonotype was seen ten or more times. The V gene is TRBV5-4, the J gene TRBJ1-4, with D unresolved. V was clipped by 2 bases and J by 5 bases, with 4 bases between them. This CDR3 spans 12 amino acids. Germline-derived CDR1 and CDR2 are SGHNT and YYREEE (reference sequence). The CDR3 spells CASSFPNEKLFF. The CDR3 DNA reads as TGTGCCAGCAGCTTTCCCAATGAAAAACTGTTTTTT.

This chain uses TRBV6-1 with TRBJ1-3; D is ambiguous. Germline V CDR1 and CDR2: MNHNS, SASEGT. The CDR3 loop spans 15 amino acids. Trimming stripped 0 bases from V and 0 bases from J, with 6 bases between. The CDR3 coding sequence is TGTGCCAGCAGTGAAGCGCCCACCTCTGGAAACACCATATATTTT. Its protein product is CASSEAPTSGNTIYF.

This clonotype was seen only once. The chain uses TRBV14 and TRBJ2-1; perhaps TRBD2 as D (6 bases). CDR3 length: 15 residues. V lost 5 bases, J lost 8 bases, and 19 bases lay in between. The germline gives CDR1 SGHDN, CDR2 FVKESK. The CDR3 nucleotides read TGTGCCAGCAGCTACGCGGGGCGCCAGGTAGATGAGCAGTTCTTC. Amino acid sequence: CASSYAGRQVDEQFF.

The genes are TRBV30 and TRBJ1-5; D gene unclear. V was shortened by 1 base and J by 4 bases, with 8 bases between the two germline ends. The CDR3 consists of 13 residues. Per the germline V gene, CDR1 is GTSNPN and CDR2 is SVGIG (reference sequence). CDR3 bases: TGTGCCTGGAGTGAGTGGGCAAATCAGCCCCAGCATTTT. It encodes CAWSEWANQPQHF. Combining the CDR3 with reference TRBV30 and TRBJ1-5 gives the whole variable domain SQTIHQWPATLVQPVGSPLSLECTVEGTSNPNLYWYRQAAGRGLQLLFYSVGIGQISSEVPQNLSASRPQDRQFILSSKKLLLSDSGFYLCAWSEWANQPQHFGDGTRLSIL.

This chain joins TRBV7-2 and TRBJ2-3; TRBD2 aligns across 10 bases. There are 19 residues in the CDR3. Trimming at V came to 5 bases and at J to 1 base, leaving 15 bases not matched to a gene. Germline assignment: CDR1 SGHTA and CDR2 FQGNSA. The CDR3 nucleotides read TGTGCCAGCAGCCCACCGGGACTAGCGTCCCCAGGTCGCACAGATACGCAGTATTTT. Amino acid sequence: CASSPPGLASPGRTDTQYF.

This clonotype has just a few counts. This chain links TRBV7-2 with TRBJ2-2; D possibly corresponds to TRBD2 (6 bases). Germline lookup yields CDR1 SGHTA and CDR2 FQGNSA. The germline V and J ends were trimmed by 7 bases and 5 bases, with 17 bases remaining between them. The CDR3 totals 15 residues. CDR3 coding DNA: TGTGCCAGCACCTTCGGGGGAAAGGGTACCGGGGAGCTGTTTTTT. This translates into CASTFGGKGTGELFF.

This rearrangement joins TRBV27 to TRBJ1-2; TRBD1 matches at 8 bases. CDR1 and CDR2 (germline): MNHEY, SMNVEV (reference sequence). Unmatched junction bases numbered 11, after V lost 5 bases and J lost 6 bases. The CDR3 is 15 amino acids. The CDR3 DNA reads as TGTGCCAGCAGTATGACCCTGAGACAGGGGCATGGCTACACCTTC. Amino acids: CASSMTLRQGHGYTF.

The genes are TRBV6-5 and TRBJ1-1, with unresolved D. Germline lookup yields CDR1 MNHEY and CDR2 SVGAGI. V dropped 0 bases and J dropped 10 bases, with 18 bases sitting between them. The CDR3 has 15 residues. CDR3 sequence (DNA): TGTGCCAGCAGTTACTCGTACAGCGAAAGCGGCAGAGCTTTCTTT. Translated, it gives CASSYSYSESGRAFF.

V is TRBV9 and J is TRBJ2-3; 12 nucleotides match TRBD2. The CDR3 consists of 17 residues. With 2 bases clipped from V and 5 bases from J, the junction kept 9 bases outside the gene matches. Germline values: CDR1 SGDLS, CDR2 YYNGEE. CDR3 nucleotides: TGTGCCAGCAGCGTCCCCGCTAGCGGGGGGGCCGAAGATACGCAGTATTTT. The encoded protein is CASSVPASGGAEDTQYF.

The DNA of the CDR3 is TGTGCCAGCAGCGGTGAAGCAGGAGGCCAGCCCCAGCATTTT. It translates to CASSGEAGGQPQHF. The V and J genes are TRBV7-9 and TRBJ1-5; D unresolved. V lost 5 bases, J lost 7 bases, and 15 bases lay in between. This CDR3 has 14 amino acids. Germline CDR1 is SEHNR and CDR2 is FQNEAQ (reference sequence).

This clonotype was picked up a small number of times. The chain recombines TRBV5-6 with TRBJ2-7, with D hard to call. Trimming took 4 bases from V and 5 from J, leaving 19 bases between them. The CDR3 covers 15 residues. The germline gives CDR1 SGHDT, CDR2 YYEEEE. The CDR3 DNA is TGTGCCAGCAGCCCAGGCCCCCCACTGGTAGACGAGCAGTACTTC. Translating it yields CASSPGPPLVDEQYF. The full variable domain, rest sourced from reference TRBV5-6 and TRBJ2-7, is DAGVTQSPTHLIKTRGQQVTLRCSPKSGHDTVSWYQQALGQGPQFIFQYYEEEERQRGNFPDRFSGHQFPNYSSELNVNALLLGDSALYLCASSPGPPLVDEQYFGPGTRLTVT.

This clonotype came up a few times. This sequence joins TRBV6-6 and TRBJ2-1, with 10 nucleotides matching TRBD1. Germline V gene lookup returns CDR1 MNHNY and CDR2 SVGAGI (reference sequence). This CDR3 region has 11 residues. After removal of 6 bases from V and 15 bases from J, the junction contained 5 bases not matched to a gene. The CDR3 DNA sequence: TGTGCCAGCAGCCGGGACAGGGGTAGGTTCTTC. Protein sequence: CASSRDRGRFF.

This clonotype occurred a few times. The chain is built from TRBV6-6 and TRBJ1-2; D remains unclear. Germline CDR1 is MNHNY and CDR2 is SVGAGI (reference sequence). There are 14 residues in the CDR3. The V end was cut by 7 bases, the J end by 4 bases, with 16 bases between. The CDR3 is CASNGVGLPYGYTF. CDR3 DNA: TGTGCCAGCAACGGGGTAGGGTTGCCCTATGGCTACACCTTC.

The V call is TRBV5-6, the J call TRBJ2-5; D is ambiguous. The length of the CDR3 is 12 residues. The V gene's germline CDR1 is SGHDT and CDR2 YYEEEE. V gave up 0 bases and J gave up 7 bases, with 7 bases separating them. CDR3 amino acids: CASSLESGTQYF. CDR3 bases: TGTGCCAGCAGCTTGGAATCCGGGACCCAGTACTTC.

This clonotype occurred many times. CDR3 amino acids: CASSLTGVNQPQHF. CDR3 DNA: TGTGCCAGCAGCCTGACAGGGGTCAATCAGCCCCAGCATTTT. The chain is built from TRBV12-3 or TRBV12-4 and TRBJ1-5, with 8 bases aligning to TRBD1. This CDR3 comprises 14 residues. After removal of 6 bases from V and 3 bases from J, the junction contained 4 bases not matched to a gene.

This clonotype was counted only a few times. The gene calls are TRBV11-2 and TRBJ2-1; D perhaps matches TRBD2 (5 bases). Germline CDR1 is SGHAT and CDR2 is FQNNGV. This CDR3 is built from 19 residues. V lost 2 bases, J lost 4 bases, and 24 bases lay in between. CDR3 sequence: CASSLTLDRQRERYNEQFF. DNA for the CDR3: TGTGCCAGCAGCTTAACCTTGGACCGGCAGAGGGAGAGGTACAATGAGCAGTTCTTC.

The chain is built from TRBV11-1 and TRBJ2-7, with 7 bases identical to TRBD1. CDR1 and CDR2 (germline): SGHAT, FQDESV (reference sequence). Trimming cost V 6 bases and J 5 bases; bases outside gene matches: 10. CDR3 length equals 14 residues. The CDR3 region has the DNA TGTGCCAGCAGTCTGCGACAGGGTTTCGACGAGCAGTACTTC. This encodes CASSLRQGFDEQYF.

The chain carries TRBV7-9 and TRBJ2-7, with 8 nucleotides matching TRBD2. In germline, CDR1 is SEHNR, CDR2 FQNEAQ (reference sequence). CDR3 length: 16 amino acids. The ends lost 2 bases at V and 0 bases at J; junction bases unmatched: 6. CDR3 loop: CASSLSSGLSSYEQYF. CDR3 bases: TGTGCCAGCAGCTTATCTAGCGGGTTGAGCTCCTACGAGCAGTACTTC.